The 6 T cell receptor beta chains given below trace back to one sample, sequenced in a study of spatial heterogeneity in lung cancer. Time point described: sample taken at primary tumor resection. These receptors are not linked to any known antigen. Study-level points and caveats: Counts that tracked tumor mutation counts were those of expanded intratumoral alpha and beta TCRs.

From the 5' RACE reads, TCRdb called clonotypes with MiXCR, one entry per CDR3 protein. The data contain several thousand distinct CDR3 sequences, 6.3% of them singletons. The material was lung tumor tissue, obtained at surgery. These receptors came from a male donor with early-stage non-small cell lung cancer.

This clonotype is labeled medium-sized. V gene TRBV5-1 combines with J gene TRBJ1-2; no clear D gene. V lost 0 bases and J 4 bases, leaving 16 bases between the germline ends. The CDR3 has 16 residues. Germline V gene lookup returns CDR1 SGHRS and CDR2 YFSETQ. The CDR3 DNA follows: TGCGCCAGCAGCTTGGAGAGCCTAACTACCATCTATGGCTACACCTTC. Its translation is CASSLESLTTIYGYTF.

Only a few counts were recorded for this clonotype. The chain couples TRBV2 to TRBJ1-5; D unclear. Per germline, CDR1 SNHLY and CDR2 FYNNEI. V dropped 0 bases and J dropped 6 bases, with 6 bases sitting between them. The CDR3 is 13 amino acids. The CDR3 DNA reads as TGTGCCAGCAGTGAAGCGCCGGGTCAGCCCCAGCATTTT. As protein: CASSEAPGQPQHF.

By share, this clonotype counts as medium-sized (0.01 to 0.1%). CDR3 residues: CASSRSGQGNEQYF. In nucleotides, the CDR3 is TGTGCCAGCAGCCGTTCCGGACAGGGGAACGAGCAGTACTTC. The chain has TRBV14 and TRBJ2-7, with TRBD1 matching 9 bases. CDR3 length equals 14 residues. The V gene end was trimmed by 4 bases and the J gene end by 5 bases; junction bases not matched to a gene: 6. CDR1 and CDR2 (germline): SGHDN, FVKESK.

This clonotype counts as medium-sized. V gene TRBV12-3 or TRBV12-4 combines with J gene TRBJ2-4, with 10 bases fitting TRBD2. This CDR3 region has 15 residues. After removal of 5 bases from V and 7 bases from J, the junction contained 8 bases not matched to a gene. The CDR3 is CASSPGGAGGNIQYF. DNA of the CDR3: TGTGCCAGCAGTCCGGGGGGAGCGGGGGGGAACATTCAGTACTTC.

In its sample, this clonotype ranks as medium-sized. The gene calls are TRBV5-4 and TRBJ2-2, with a tentative D call TRBD2 (5 bases). The CDR3 is made up of 13 amino acids. Trimming left V 5 bases short and J 4 bases short, with 9 bases between. In germline, CDR1 is SGHNT, CDR2 YYREEE (reference sequence). The CDR3 DNA follows: TGTGCCAGCAGGTCCGGAGGCACCGGGGAGCTGTTTTTT. This encodes CASRSGGTGELFF.

This clonotype counts as medium-sized. The chain employs TRBV4-1 and TRBJ1-1; D not certain. The CDR3 is made up of 13 amino acids. Germline CDR1 reads MGHRA; CDR2 reads YSYEKL. The ends were cut back, 4 bases at V and 8 bases at J, with 14 bases in the middle. In DNA form, the CDR3 reads TGCGCCAGCAGCCGGGTGGGCGGCCAAGAAGCTTTCTTT. Its protein is CASSRVGGQEAFF.